This TCR beta chain was captured in a study of cytotoxic CD8 clonotypes in ibrutinib-treated CLL. For the study at large: By median around 70 months, roughly twelve had progressed and about 15 stayed remitted; responses had been 2 complete and some 24 partial.

Sequencing was designed to attain a depth spanning 1 in 200,000 to 1 in 1 million T cells. Assay: immunoSEQ multiplex PCR; the TCRdb copy retains only in-frame clones and omits some. The sample gives 25,000 to 30,000 clones, around two thirds of which show up once; roughly 51% is in the top ten. The CDR3 contains 14 residues. Germline V gene sequence: CDR1 SQVTM, CDR2 ANQGSEA. V was trimmed by 7 bases and J by 7 bases, leaving 20 bases between them. Whole-study findings and limits: Baseline clonality, above age-matched healthy donor levels, tracked circulating CD8+ T-cell counts.

For this clone: Its target is unknown.

This clonotype was obtained from a human donor with chronic lymphocytic leukemia. Sequencing was performed on PBMCs, taken after 24 months of ibrutinib treatment. The V call is TRBV29-1, the J call TRBJ2-1; possible D gene TRBD1, 5 bases. CDR3 amino acids: CSALTDPVRNEQFF. Here the CDR3 DNA reads TGCAGCGCACTGACAGACCCGGTTCGTAATGAGCAGTTCTTC.